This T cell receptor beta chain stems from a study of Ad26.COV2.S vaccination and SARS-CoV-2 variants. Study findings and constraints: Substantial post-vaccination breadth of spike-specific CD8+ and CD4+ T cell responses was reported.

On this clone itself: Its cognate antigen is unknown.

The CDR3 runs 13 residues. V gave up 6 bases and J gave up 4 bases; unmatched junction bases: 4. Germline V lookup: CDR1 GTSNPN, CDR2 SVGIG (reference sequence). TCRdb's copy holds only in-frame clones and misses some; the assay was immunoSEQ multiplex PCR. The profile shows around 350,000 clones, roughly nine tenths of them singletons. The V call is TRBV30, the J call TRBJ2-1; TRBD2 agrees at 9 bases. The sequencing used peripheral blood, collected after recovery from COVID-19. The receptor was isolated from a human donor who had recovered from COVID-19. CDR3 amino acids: CACQRGVYNEQFF. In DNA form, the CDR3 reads TGTGCCTGCCAGCGGGGGGTATACAATGAGCAGTTCTTC.